One and the same sample provided the 9 T cell receptor beta chains below, sequenced in a study of blood T cell repertoires in COVID-19. This table comes from immunoSEQ multiplex PCR, and its TCRdb copy is limited to in-frame clones, with some not included. The top ten hold around 3.6% of the sample, which has around 40,000 clones, 80% to 90% seen once. Sequences were obtained from peripheral blood. The receptor set was obtained from a man between 35 and 55 years old with COVID-19, enrolled during active disease.

The rearrangement links TRBV6-2 or TRBV6-3 to TRBJ2-4, with a tentative D call TRBD2 (5 bases). CDR1 is MNHEY, CDR2 SVGEGT, per germline. Trimming left V 2 bases short and J 1 base short, with 18 bases between. This CDR3 region has 18 residues. The chain's CDR3 is CASSYPPISEIAKNIQYF. CDR3 coding DNA: TGTGCCAGCAGTTACCCACCGATTAGCGAGATCGCCAAAAACATTCAGTACTTC.

This chain links TRBV9 with TRBJ2-3; D may be TRBD2 (5 bases). Between the trimmed V and J ends, which lost 1 base and 8 bases, there was a span of 14 bases. Germline V gene data show CDR1 as SGDLS and CDR2 as YYNGEE. The CDR3 has 14 amino acids. CDR3 sequence: CASSVSSGRSTQYF. The DNA of the CDR3 is TGTGCCAGCAGCGTAAGCAGCGGTCGATCTACGCAGTATTTT.

V usage is TRBV27 and J usage is TRBJ2-2, with a weak D call TRBD2 (6 bases). Trimming pared 9 bases from V and 6 bases from J, leaving 11 bases between. From germline, CDR1 is MNHEY and CDR2 SMNVEV (reference sequence). The CDR3 sequence is 12 residues long. The chain's CDR3 is CASSWGAGELFF. The CDR3, as DNA: TGTGCCAGTAGCTGGGGGGCCGGGGAGCTGTTTTTT.

V usage is TRBV6-1 and J usage is TRBJ1-3; D gene ambiguous. V was trimmed by 3 bases and J by 2 bases, leaving 11 bases between them. This CDR3 contains 15 residues. Germline loops: CDR1 MNHNS, CDR2 SASEGT. CDR3 in amino acids: CASSDRRLAGNTIYF. The CDR3 coding sequence is TGTGCCAGCAGTGACAGGAGGCTAGCTGGAAACACCATATATTTT.

The gene calls are TRBV3-1 (or the pseudogene TRBV3-2) and TRBJ2-3, with 14 bases aligning to TRBD2. CDR1 is LGHDT and CDR2 is YNNKEL in the germline V gene (reference sequence). After removal of 6 bases from V and 5 bases from J, the junction contained 4 bases not matched to a gene. The CDR3 contains 15 residues. The CDR3 nucleotides are TGTGCCAGCAGGACTAGCGGGGGGGCGGGAGATACGCAGTATTTT. This translates into CASRTSGGAGDTQYF.

This chain uses TRBV18 with TRBJ1-3; D not certain. Deletions cut 5 bases from V and 0 bases from J, with 8 bases between. Germline V lookup: CDR1 KGHSH, CDR2 LQKENI. The CDR3 contains 14 residues. The CDR3 region is CASSVGNSGNTIYF. The DNA for the CDR3 is TGTGCCAGCTCAGTCGGTAACTCTGGAAACACCATATATTTT.

This clone has a single count. The chain is built from TRBV5-1 and TRBJ1-1; D ambiguous. The V gene's germline CDR1 is SGHRS and CDR2 YFSETQ. The germline V and J ends were trimmed by 0 bases and 0 bases, with 3 bases remaining between them. The CDR3 runs to 13 residues. The chain's CDR3 is CASSLGMNTEAFF. CDR3 DNA sequence: TGCGCCAGCAGCTTGGGTATGAACACTGAAGCTTTCTTT.

The chain links TRBV21-1 to TRBJ1-5. TRBV21-1 is described as a pseudogene. This CDR3 is 15 amino acids long. The CDR3 DNA sequence: TGTGCCAGCAGCAAAAATCCCTCCGGCAATCAGCCCCAGCATTTT. It is translated as CASSKNPSGNQPQHF.

J is TRBJ1-6 and V is TRBV14; D unclear. Trimming removed 2 bases from V and 10 bases from J, with 12 bases in between. CDR3 size: 14 residues. The germline gives CDR1 SGHDN, CDR2 FVKESK. The CDR3 coding sequence is TGTGCCAGCAGCCAATCTTATTTGAGGTCACCCCTCCACTTT. Translated: CASSQSYLRSPLHF.